What follows are 32 T cell receptor beta chains derived from one specimen sequenced in a study of graft-versus-host responses after intestinal transplantation. The protocol was immunoSEQ multiplex PCR, while the TCRdb copy is restricted to in-frame clones and leaves out a portion. The table includes 15,000 to 20,000 clones, 87% detected once. The starting material was bone marrow, obtained about 120 days after intestinal transplantation. These receptors came from a human patient who received an intestinal transplant, so some T cells may come from the graft donor.

J is TRBJ2-3 and V is TRBV2; D possibly corresponds to TRBD2 (5 bases). Germline CDR1 is SNHLY and CDR2 is FYNNEI. V was clipped by 8 bases and J by 0 bases, with 12 bases between them. The CDR3 totals 14 residues. DNA of the CDR3: TGTGCCAGCGCATATTGGACTAGCACAGATACGCAGTATTTT. Its translation: CASAYWTSTDTQYF.

The chain is built from TRBV19 and TRBJ1-5, with D perhaps TRBD1 (6 bases). There are 17 residues in the CDR3. Germline CDR1 reads LNHDA; CDR2 reads SQIVND (reference sequence). With 3 bases removed from V and 5 bases from J, the gap between germline ends came to 20 bases. The CDR3 DNA sequence: TGTGCCAGTAGTATCCTAATCATCAGGGGTCGGGATCAGCCCCAGCATTTT. This sequence encodes CASSILIIRGRDQPQHF.

V is TRBV30 and J is TRBJ1-2; D is unclear. Between the trimmed V and J ends, which lost 7 bases and 4 bases, there was a span of 16 bases. The CDR3 runs to 13 residues. CDR1 is GTSNPN, CDR2 SVGIG, per germline (reference sequence). CDR3 loop: CASPGLRSYGYTF. DNA of the CDR3: TGTGCCTCCCCCGGCCTTAGGAGCTATGGCTACACCTTC.

This clone was counted a few times. The chain has TRBV6-5 and TRBJ2-7; TRBD2 aligns across 13 bases. V trimming: 4 bases; J trimming: 0 bases; junction bases outside the gene matches: 0. The CDR3 runs to 15 residues. Germline V CDR1 and CDR2: MNHEY, SVGAGI. CDR3 in DNA: TGTGCCAGCAGTTGGACTAGCGGGAGCTCCTACGAGCAGTACTTC. This sequence encodes CASSWTSGSSYEQYF.

There are a few counts of this clone. V and J are TRBV18 and TRBJ1-4, with 8 bases aligning to TRBD1. Unmatched junction bases numbered 8, after V lost 5 bases and J lost 6 bases. This CDR3 region has 15 residues. The germline CDR1 and CDR2 sequences are KGHSH and LQKENI. The CDR3 sequence is CASSKDQGAYEKLFF. DNA for the CDR3: TGTGCCAGCTCAAAGGATCAGGGGGCGTATGAAAAACTGTTTTTT.

The V and J genes are TRBV28 and TRBJ2-1, with 11 bases that match TRBD2. This CDR3 is built from 15 residues. V trimming: 6 bases; J trimming: 7 bases; junction bases outside the gene matches: 8. CDR1 MDHEN and CDR2 SYDVKM come from the germline V gene. CDR3 in DNA: TGTGCCAGCAGCCGTAGCGGGAGGGCCAGGAATGAGCAGTTCTTC. Its translation: CASSRSGRARNEQFF.

The chain combines TRBV30 with TRBJ2-5; D unresolved. Germline V gene data show CDR1 as GTSNPN and CDR2 as SVGIG (reference sequence). This CDR3 has 14 residues. V was trimmed by 0 bases and J by 5 bases, leaving 13 bases between them. CDR3 sequence: CAWSVSPRWETQYF. Here the CDR3 DNA reads TGTGCCTGGAGTGTATCTCCCCGGTGGGAGACCCAGTACTTC.

This clone was detected only once. CDR3 bases: TGTGCCAGCGTGACAGGGCCCACCAACGGGGAGCTGTTTTTT. Amino acid sequence: CASVTGPTNGELFF. The V gene is TRBV19, the J gene TRBJ2-2, with 7 bases matching TRBD1. Germline V gene data show CDR1 as LNHDA and CDR2 as SQIVND (reference sequence). With V trimmed by 9 bases and J by 7 bases, 11 bases remained unmatched. CDR3 length: 14 amino acids.

V is TRBV6-6 and J is TRBJ1-1; unclear D gene. V was shortened by 5 bases and J by 6 bases, with 16 bases between the two germline ends. Germline CDR1 reads MNHNY; CDR2 reads SVGAGI (reference sequence). The CDR3 is 14 amino acids. The CDR3 DNA sequence: TGTGCCAGCAGTCCCCCGGCGGGAGTCGCTGAAGCTTTCTTT. Residues: CASSPPAGVAEAFF.

This chain connects TRBV27 to TRBJ2-1; TRBD2 matches 11 bases. CDR3 size: 16 residues. The V gene's germline CDR1 is MNHEY and CDR2 SMNVEV (reference sequence). The ends lost 5 bases at V and 8 bases at J; junction bases unmatched: 11. The DNA for the CDR3 is TGTGCCAGCAGTAACCCACGACTAGCGGGATCCCATGAGCAGTTCTTC. Its translation: CASSNPRLAGSHEQFF.

The chain links TRBV6-5 to TRBJ2-7; tentative D call: TRBD2 (5 bases). Trimming pared 5 bases from V and 0 bases from J, leaving 14 bases between. The CDR3 spans 15 residues. Germline CDR1 is MNHEY and CDR2 is SVGAGI. In DNA form, the CDR3 reads TGTGCCAGCAGTCTCCGGAGGAGGAACTCCTACGAGCAGTACTTC. Protein sequence: CASSLRRRNSYEQYF.

The DNA of the CDR3 is TGTGCCAGCAGCCCTCTAGCGGCTTACAATGAGCAGTTCTTC. The encoded protein is CASSPLAAYNEQFF. The gene calls are TRBV28 and TRBJ2-1, with 7 bases fitting TRBD2. The CDR3 contains 14 residues. The V segment lost 6 bases and the J segment 4 bases; nucleotides outside the gene matches: 6. Germline values: CDR1 MDHEN, CDR2 SYDVKM.

This clone was counted a single time. The chain couples TRBV5-1 to TRBJ2-7; TRBD1 matches 9 bases. The germline gives CDR1 SGHRS, CDR2 YFSETQ. This CDR3 is 15 amino acids long. The V gene end was trimmed by 0 bases and the J gene end by 4 bases; junction bases not matched to a gene: 5. CDR3 sequence reads: CASSLVGQGTYEQYF. CDR3 bases: TGCGCCAGCAGCTTGGTAGGACAGGGGACGTACGAGCAGTACTTC.

The genes are TRBV6-4 and TRBJ1-2; D gene uncertain. The germline V gene has CDR1 MRHNA and CDR2 SNTAGT. The CDR3 sequence is 15 residues long. Trimming took off 2 bases at V and 4 bases at J, with 14 bases between the two ends. As DNA, the CDR3 is TGTGCCAGCAGTGACAGAAACCCCAAGGGCTATGGCTACACCTTC. Its translation is CASSDRNPKGYGYTF.

The chain couples TRBV2 to TRBJ2-7, with D possibly being TRBD1 (5 bases). In germline, CDR1 is SNHLY, CDR2 FYNNEI. This CDR3 is built from 14 residues. V was cut by 2 bases and J by 2 bases, with 10 bases left in between. The CDR3: CASSEWGLPYEQYF. The CDR3, as DNA: TGTGCCAGCAGTGAATGGGGCCTCCCCTACGAGCAGTACTTC.

The chain couples TRBV19 to TRBJ1-1; 7 nucleotides match TRBD1. Trimming took 7 bases from V and 0 from J; bases not matched to a gene: 5. Germline lookup yields CDR1 LNHDA and CDR2 SQIVND (reference sequence). This CDR3 contains 14 residues. The CDR3 region has the DNA TGTGCCAGTATCTCGACAGGGATGAACACTGAAGCTTTCTTT. This codes for CASISTGMNTEAFF.

The chain carries TRBV11-2 and TRBJ1-2, with TRBD1 as a possible D gene (5 bases). CDR1 and CDR2 from the germline V gene are SGHAT and FQNNGV. Between the trimmed V and J ends, which lost 2 bases and 3 bases, there was a span of 7 bases. The CDR3 extends over 13 amino acids. CDR3: CASSLTGDYGYTF. In DNA form, the CDR3 reads TGTGCCAGCAGCTTAACGGGGGACTATGGCTACACCTTC. Full variable domain (outside the CDR3, taken from reference TRBV11-2 and TRBJ1-2): EAGVAQSPRYKIIEKRQSVAFWCNPISGHATLYWYQQILGQGPKLLIQFQNNGVVDDSQLPKDRFSAERLKGVDSTLKIQPAKLEDSAVYLCASSLTGDYGYTFGSGTRLTVV.

The gene calls are TRBV30 and TRBJ2-4; TRBD2 might be the D (5 bases). Trimming stripped 2 bases from V and 8 bases from J, with 13 bases between. CDR1 and CDR2 (germline): GTSNPN, SVGIG (reference sequence). This CDR3 has 13 residues. The CDR3 loop is CAWSPEGWYIQYF. The DNA of the CDR3 is TGTGCCTGGAGTCCCGAGGGCTGGTACATTCAGTACTTC.

In nucleotides, the CDR3 is TGCGCCAGCAGTGAGTCGGAGAACACTGAAGCTTTCTTT. This codes for CASSESENTEAFF. This chain links TRBV10-2 with TRBJ1-1; D ambiguous. CDR1 and CDR2 (germline): WSHSY, SAAADI. CDR3 length: 13 amino acids. The germline V and J ends were trimmed by 0 bases and 1 base, with 3 bases remaining between them.

The chain couples TRBV28 to TRBJ1-1; D is unresolved. V dropped 6 bases and J dropped 3 bases, with 8 bases sitting between them. Germline V gene lookup returns CDR1 MDHEN and CDR2 SYDVKM. This CDR3 spans 12 amino acids. The CDR3 coding sequence is TGTGCCAGCAGCCTTCTTTACACTGAAGCTTTCTTT. Its protein is CASSLLYTEAFF.

The chain links TRBV5-4 to TRBJ2-3, with a possible D match to TRBD2 (7 bases). Germline CDR1 and CDR2: SGHNT and YYREEE (reference sequence). Trimming took off 2 bases at V and 2 bases at J, with 18 bases between the two ends. The CDR3 is 17 amino acids. CDR3 region: CASSFGGAGRDTDTQYF. The CDR3 DNA is TGTGCCAGCAGCTTTGGGGGGGCGGGACGAGACACAGATACGCAGTATTTT.

CDR3 protein: CASSEAGSANEQFF. CDR3 DNA: TGTGCCAGCAGTGAAGCGGGATCAGCGAATGAGCAGTTCTTC. This chain joins TRBV6-4 and TRBJ2-1, with 7 bases that match TRBD2. The CDR3 contains 14 residues. The V gene end was trimmed by 3 bases and the J gene end by 7 bases; junction bases not matched to a gene: 6. Germline V gene data show CDR1 as MRHNA and CDR2 as SNTAGT.

This chain links TRBV27 with TRBJ2-5; no clear D gene. The germline CDR1 and CDR2 sequences are MNHEY and SMNVEV (reference sequence). V lost 3 bases to trimming and J lost 1 base, with 6 bases between them. The CDR3 runs to 13 residues. For the CDR3, the DNA is TGTGCCAGCAGTTTGGCCATCCAAGAGACCCAGTACTTC. It translates to CASSLAIQETQYF.

J is TRBJ1-6 and V is TRBV2; TRBD1 might be the D (5 bases). The CDR3 covers 10 residues. Trimming cost V 7 bases and J 17 bases, with 12 bases left between them. Germline V gene sequence: CDR1 SNHLY, CDR2 FYNNEI. The CDR3 region is CASKSRDFHF. DNA of the CDR3: TGTGCCAGCAAAAGTCGGGACTTCCACTTT.

The chain combines TRBV5-4 with TRBJ2-7; 8 bases align to TRBD2. This CDR3 comprises 16 residues. The germline CDR1 and CDR2 sequences are SGHNT and YYREEE (reference sequence). With V trimmed by 3 bases and J by 6 bases, 14 bases remained unmatched. The CDR3 loop reads CASSSPPKAGVSEQYF. Here the CDR3 DNA reads TGTGCCAGCAGCTCCCCTCCAAAAGCGGGAGTCTCCGAGCAGTACTTC. Based on the CDR3 plus reference TRBV5-4 and TRBJ2-7, the full variable domain is ETGVTQSPTHLIKTRGQQVTLRCSSQSGHNTVSWYQQALGQGPQFIFQYYREEENGRGNFPPRFSGLQFPNYSSELNVNALELDDSALYLCASSSPPKAGVSEQYFGPGTRLTVT.

The rearrangement uses TRBV11-2 and TRBJ1-2, with D hard to call. The CDR3 runs 12 residues. CDR1 SGHAT and CDR2 FQNNGV come from the germline V gene. The V end was cut by 0 bases, the J end by 7 bases, with 6 bases between. The CDR3 here is CASSLDSRGYTF. The DNA for the CDR3 is TGTGCCAGCAGCTTAGATAGTCGTGGCTACACCTTC. The variable domain in full, with the rest retrieved from reference TRBV11-2 and TRBJ1-2, is EAGVAQSPRYKIIEKRQSVAFWCNPISGHATLYWYQQILGQGPKLLIQFQNNGVVDDSQLPKDRFSAERLKGVDSTLKIQPAKLEDSAVYLCASSLDSRGYTFGSGTRLTVV.

This chain uses TRBV30 with TRBJ1-5; possibly TRBD1 for D (6 bases). CDR1 and CDR2 (germline): GTSNPN, SVGIG (reference sequence). There are 16 residues in the CDR3. With 8 bases removed from V and 2 bases from J, the gap between germline ends came to 22 bases. CDR3 nucleotide sequence: TGTGCCCCAGGGGCAGTCAAGGATAATGGCAATCAGCCCCAGCATTTT. Its protein product is CAPGAVKDNGNQPQHF.

The rearrangement joins TRBV5-1 to TRBJ2-1; D may match TRBD1 or TRBD2 (5 bases each). Germline V gives CDR1 SGHRS, CDR2 YFSETQ. The CDR3 runs 13 residues. Between the trimmed V and J ends, which lost 6 bases and 4 bases, there was a span of 11 bases. CDR3 sequence: CASNRDGYNEQFF. The CDR3 DNA reads as TGCGCCAGCAACCGGGACGGATACAATGAGCAGTTCTTC. Variable domain in full (rest from reference TRBV5-1 and TRBJ2-1): KAGVTQTPRYLIKTRGQQVTLSCSPISGHRSVSWYQQTPGQGLQFLFEYFSETQRNKGNFPGRFSGRQFSNSRSEMNVSTLELGDSALYLCASNRDGYNEQFFGPGTRLTVL.

This clone appeared once. CDR3: CASSSADRVVTGELFF. CDR3 bases: TGTGCCAGCAGCTCCGCTGACAGGGTTGTCACCGGGGAGCTGTTTTTT. V usage is TRBV7-9 and J usage is TRBJ2-2; TRBD1 agrees at 7 bases. With 4 bases clipped from V and 4 bases from J, the junction kept 9 bases outside the gene matches. Germline assignment: CDR1 SEHNR and CDR2 FQNEAQ (reference sequence). This CDR3 region has 16 residues.

The V gene is TRBV30, the J gene TRBJ1-5; maybe TRBD1 (5 bases). This CDR3 has 14 amino acids. V was cut by 0 bases and J by 6 bases, with 12 bases left in between. The germline gives CDR1 GTSNPN, CDR2 SVGIG (reference sequence). The CDR3 here is CAWSVGTAIQPQHF. The CDR3 bases are TGTGCCTGGAGTGTTGGGACTGCTATTCAGCCCCAGCATTTT.

V is TRBV15 and J is TRBJ2-4, with D possibly matching TRBD2 (6 bases). With 0 bases removed from V and 6 bases from J, the gap between germline ends came to 12 bases. The germline gives CDR1 LNHNV, CDR2 YYDKDF (reference sequence). This CDR3 has 15 amino acids. CDR3 sequence: CATSRDRGGVNIQYF. The CDR3 region has the DNA TGTGCCACCAGCAGAGATCGCGGCGGGGTAAACATTCAGTACTTC.

The chain has TRBV7-6 and TRBJ2-5; possibly TRBD1 for D (5 bases). This CDR3 has 13 amino acids. Germline V gives CDR1 SGHVS, CDR2 FNYEAQ. Trimming removed 2 bases at V and 5 bases at J, with 9 bases between. CDR3 coding DNA: TGTGCCAGCAGCTTAAAACAGGTCGAGACCCAGTACTTC. Protein product: CASSLKQVETQYF.